This entry is about one T cell receptor beta chain. The antigen is not known. Profiling relied on immunoSEQ multiplex PCR, and the TCRdb table lists in-frame clones only, not all of them. The table has 150,000 to 200,000 clones, roughly 92% seen once. This sample is part of a study of T cell responses to AZD1222 COVID-19 vaccine. Notes on the study in general: Spike-specific TCR breadth rose after two AZD1222 doses, and depth rose as well. Among vaccine-associated CD4 TCRs, coverage spanned spike, with dominance at 160-218 and 743-854. Baseline serology detected seropositivity in only 6 or 7 AZD1222 recipients.

The germline V gene encodes CDR1 SGHDT and CDR2 YYEEEE. The V and J ends lost 1 base and 1 base respectively, with 11 bases between them. CDR3 length: 15 amino acids. Sample: peripheral blood, taken on day 0 of AZD1222 vaccination. This clonotype was sampled from an adult in good health. The chain couples TRBV5-6 to TRBJ1-1; possibly TRBD1 for D (5 bases). This chain's CDR3 is CASSLSGGTNTEAFF. CDR3 coding DNA: TGTGCCAGCAGCTTGTCCGGGGGAACGAACACTGAAGCTTTCTTT.